Presented here are 25 T cell receptor beta chains from one specimen sequenced in a study of blood T cell repertoires in COVID-19 (TCRdb year 2020). To prepare the library, the immunoSEQ multiplex PCR assay was applied. What TCRdb holds here is the immuneACCESS table cut down to in-frame rearrangements. Part of the clones is not present; checked against another copy, under half of the missing clones reflect an unresolved V gene, and the others are unexplained. In this sample the table shows 200,000 to 250,000 clones, 70% to 90% of which occur a single time. Together, the top ten hold 1.4% to 1.5% of the sample. Sequencing was done on a sample of peripheral blood. Receptors originate from a young man with active or convalescent COVID-19.

This clone was found once. V gene TRBV12-5 combines with J gene TRBJ1-1, with D hard to call. The CDR3 consists of 17 residues. V was trimmed by 3 bases and J by 0 bases, leaving 17 bases between them. Germline values: CDR1 LGHNT, CDR2 FRNRAP. This CDR3 is CASGFSGTDGLNTEAFF. CDR3 coding DNA: TGTGCTAGTGGTTTTAGCGGAACGGATGGATTGAACACTGAAGCTTTCTTT.

The chain uses TRBV24-1 and TRBJ2-3, with 7 positions matching TRBD2. Germline lookup yields CDR1 KGHDR and CDR2 SFDVKD. J lost 2 bases, V lost 6 bases, and 10 bases had no gene match. The CDR3 length is 16 residues. In DNA form, the CDR3 reads TGTGCCACCAGTTTCTCTAGCGGTGCCTACACAGATACGCAGTATTTT. This gives the protein CATSFSSGAYTDTQYF.

The chain has TRBV6-5 and TRBJ1-1; D possibly corresponds to TRBD1 (5 bases). The V gene's germline CDR1 is MNHEY and CDR2 SVGAGI. There are 14 residues in the CDR3. V was clipped by 0 bases and J by 5 bases, with 10 bases between them. The CDR3 reads CASSYSGGGTEAFF. The DNA of the CDR3 is TGTGCCAGCAGTTACTCCGGTGGGGGGACTGAAGCTTTCTTT.

The gene calls are TRBV18 and TRBJ1-5; D remains ambiguous. CDR1 KGHSH and CDR2 LQKENI come from the germline V gene. This CDR3 has 13 residues. V lost 5 bases to trimming and J lost 6 bases, with 11 bases between them. CDR3 sequence: CASSWEEGQPQHF. The CDR3 DNA sequence: TGTGCCAGCTCATGGGAGGAAGGTCAGCCCCAGCATTTT.

The J gene is TRBJ1-4, the V gene TRBV6-4; D not resolved. The V end lost 4 bases, the J end lost 8 bases, and 11 bases lay between the germline ends. The length of the CDR3 is 13 residues. The germline gives CDR1 MRHNA, CDR2 SNTAGT. CDR3 residues: CASSVAPREKLFF. CDR3 bases: TGTGCCAGCAGTGTGGCTCCGAGGGAAAAACTGTTTTTT.

This clone was detected only once. The V and J genes are TRBV5-1 and TRBJ2-3; 9 positions agree with TRBD2. Per the germline V gene, CDR1 is SGHRS and CDR2 is YFSETQ. V trimming: 7 bases; J trimming: 0 bases; junction bases outside the gene matches: 6. The CDR3 consists of 15 residues. The CDR3 sequence is CASRLAGESTDTQYF. The CDR3 bases are TGCGCCAGCCGTTTAGCGGGGGAAAGCACAGATACGCAGTATTTT.

This clone was seen a single time. The chain recombines TRBV7-2 with TRBJ2-1; no reliable D call. In germline, CDR1 is SGHTA, CDR2 FQGNSA. The CDR3 has 16 amino acids. Trimming removed 4 bases at V and 0 bases at J, with 13 bases between. The CDR3 spells CASSSRSPSSYNEQFF. CDR3 DNA: TGTGCCAGCAGCTCCCGGAGTCCCAGCTCCTACAATGAGCAGTTCTTC. The whole variable domain, filled in from reference TRBV7-2 and TRBJ2-1, reads GAGVSQSPSNKVTEKGKDVELRCDPISGHTALYWYRQSLGQGLEFLIYFQGNSAPDKSGLPSDRFSAERTGGSVSTLTIQRTQQEDSAVYLCASSSRSPSSYNEQFFGPGTRLTVL.

This rearrangement joins TRBV7-8 to TRBJ1-1; TRBD1 matches 7 bases. Germline CDR1 SGHVS, CDR2 FQNEAQ. There are 14 residues in the CDR3. After removal of 4 bases from V and 5 bases from J, the junction contained 7 bases not matched to a gene. CDR3 DNA: TGTGCCAGCAGCTCAGCAGGGGGAACGACTGAAGCTTTCTTT. It specifies CASSSAGGTTEAFF.

This clone was observed a few times. V and J are TRBV7-3 and TRBJ2-5; TRBD1 matches at 8 bases. This CDR3 has 14 residues. Trimming cost V 2 bases and J 2 bases; bases outside gene matches: 1. Germline V CDR1 and CDR2: SGHTA, FQGTGA. CDR3 DNA sequence: TGTGCCAGCAGCTTAGGACAGGGACAAGAGACCCAGTACTTC. Protein product: CASSLGQGQETQYF. Complete variable domain (other parts from reference TRBV7-3 and TRBJ2-5): GAGVSQTPSNKVTEKGKYVELRCDPISGHTALYWYRQSLGQGPEFLIYFQGTGAADDSGLPNDRFFAVRPEGSVSTLKIQRTERGDSAVYLCASSLGQGQETQYFGPGTRLLVL.

The chain recombines TRBV6-5 with TRBJ1-2; the D is unclear. CDR3 length equals 15 residues. Looked up from germline, CDR1 is MNHEY and CDR2 is SVGAGI. The V gene lost 0 bases and the J gene lost 8 bases, with 16 bases spanning the gap. In nucleotides, the CDR3 is TGTGCCAGCAGTTACTCCCCGCCGCCTCCGGAGGGCTACACCTTC. Protein sequence: CASSYSPPPPEGYTF.

The CDR3 loop is CASGLVAGDTGELFF. DNA of the CDR3: TGTGCTAGTGGTTTGGTGGCAGGGGACACCGGGGAGCTGTTTTTT. This chain links TRBV12-5 with TRBJ2-2; perhaps TRBD1 as D (6 bases). V lost 0 bases to trimming and J lost 3 bases, with 8 bases between them. The length of the CDR3 is 15 residues. Germline CDR1 reads LGHNT; CDR2 reads FRNRAP.

The chain carries TRBV9 and TRBJ2-2; D is possibly TRBD2 (5 bases). Trimming removed 1 base at V and 5 bases at J, with 12 bases between. This CDR3 is built from 15 residues. Looked up from germline, CDR1 is SGDLS and CDR2 is YYNGEE. The CDR3 loop is CASSVSLSGTGELFF. The CDR3, as DNA: TGTGCCAGCAGCGTATCGTTGTCGGGGACCGGGGAGCTGTTTTTT.

This rearrangement joins TRBV5-1 to TRBJ2-1; D is ambiguous. The CDR3 consists of 15 residues. V lost 8 bases, J lost 0 bases, and 15 bases lay in between. Germline CDR1 is SGHRS and CDR2 is YFSETQ. The CDR3 reads CASTSSMSSYNEQFF. The CDR3 nucleotides read TGCGCCAGTACTTCTTCGATGAGCTCCTACAATGAGCAGTTCTTC.

The CDR3 DNA reads as TGCAGCGTGGCCCCCCAGGGGAATAATGAAAAACTGTTTTTT. It yields the protein CSVAPQGNNEKLFF. The chain recombines TRBV29-1 with TRBJ1-4, with a weak D call TRBD1 (6 bases). CDR1 is SQVTM, CDR2 ANQGSEA, per germline. This CDR3 region has 14 residues. V lost 6 bases to trimming and J lost 4 bases, with 15 bases between them. Filled out from reference TRBV29-1 and TRBJ1-4, the complete variable domain reads SAVISQKPSRDICQRGTSLTIQCQVDSQVTMMFWYRQQPGQSLTLIATANQGSEATYESGFVIDKFPISRPNLTFSTLTVSNMSPEDSSIYLCSVAPQGNNEKLFFGSGTQLSVL.

This chain uses TRBV18 with TRBJ2-4; 7 bases align to TRBD1. Germline V gene sequence: CDR1 KGHSH, CDR2 LQKENI. With 1 base clipped from V and 7 bases from J, the junction kept 7 bases outside the gene matches. The CDR3 sequence is 15 residues long. The CDR3 region is CASSPRGTVGNIQYF. The CDR3, as DNA: TGTGCCAGCTCACCACGGGGGACAGTCGGGAACATTCAGTACTTC.

The chain uses TRBV6-2 or TRBV6-3 and TRBJ2-5, with 8 bases that match TRBD1. CDR1 and CDR2 from the germline V gene are MNHEY and SVGEGT. The CDR3 loop spans 12 amino acids. V was clipped by 6 bases and J by 5 bases; unmatched bases: 2. The CDR3 reads CASSWTGETQYF. In nucleotides, the CDR3 is TGTGCCAGCAGCTGGACAGGGGAGACCCAGTACTTC.

The chain recombines TRBV6-5 with TRBJ2-6; no definite D call. Per germline, CDR1 MNHEY and CDR2 SVGAGI. The CDR3 sequence is 14 residues long. V was shortened by 8 bases and J by 2 bases, with 10 bases between the two germline ends. CDR3 coding DNA: TGTGCCAGCTGGCCAGTGACTGGGGCCAACGTCCTGACTTTC. It yields the protein CASWPVTGANVLTF.

This clone turned up a few times. The chain links TRBV20-1 to TRBJ1-5; TRBD1 matches at 10 bases. CDR1 is DFQATT and CDR2 is SNEGSKA in the germline V gene (reference sequence). The CDR3 sequence is 16 residues long. The V and J ends lost 3 bases and 7 bases, in that order; junction bases with no gene match: 12. The CDR3 region has the DNA TGCAGTGCTAGTTTGCCCGGGACAGGGGTTTACCAGCCCCAGCATTTT. Translated, it gives CSASLPGTGVYQPQHF.

V and J are TRBV12-2 and TRBJ1-1. TRBV12-2 counts as a pseudogene. The CDR3 has 14 residues. The CDR3 spells CASRSPDGDTEAFF. CDR3 nucleotide sequence: TGTGCAAGTCGCTCTCCCGACGGGGACACTGAAGCTTTCTTT.

This chain uses TRBV9 with TRBJ1-2; 7 positions match TRBD1. Trimming at V came to 0 bases and at J to 2 bases, leaving 4 bases not matched to a gene. This CDR3 spans 15 amino acids. Germline V CDR1 and CDR2: SGDLS, YYNGEE. As DNA, the CDR3 is TGTGCCAGCAGCGTAGCTGTAGGGGGCAACTATGGCTACACCTTC. It encodes CASSVAVGGNYGYTF.

The chain employs TRBV3-1 (or the pseudogene TRBV3-2) and TRBJ1-2, with D hard to call. Trimming cost V 3 bases and J 10 bases, with 12 bases left between them. This CDR3 is built from 12 residues. Germline-derived CDR1 and CDR2 are LGHDT and YNNKEL (reference sequence). CDR3 nucleotide sequence: TGTGCCAGCAGCCACTACGGGAGGGCCTACACCTTC. Translating gives CASSHYGRAYTF.

The rearrangement uses TRBV5-6 and TRBJ1-1; D unresolved. The length of the CDR3 is 15 residues. The germline V and J ends were trimmed by 1 base and 1 base, with 11 bases remaining between them. CDR1 is SGHDT, CDR2 YYEEEE, per germline. This CDR3 is CASSLTPGGNTEAFF. Written as DNA, the CDR3 is TGTGCCAGCAGCTTGACCCCCGGTGGGAACACTGAAGCTTTCTTT.

This clone occurred once. The V and J genes are TRBV4-3 and TRBJ1-1, with a tentative D call TRBD1 (5 bases). The CDR3 runs 16 residues. Trimming removed 1 base from V and 0 bases from J, with 12 bases in between. Germline CDR1 reads LGHNA; CDR2 reads YSLEER. CDR3 coding DNA: TGCGCCAGCAGCCAAGGTCAGGGATGGATGAACACTGAAGCTTTCTTT. Its translation: CASSQGQGWMNTEAFF.

V usage is TRBV7-8 and J usage is TRBJ1-6; D gene uncertain. Germline V lookup: CDR1 SGHVS, CDR2 FQNEAQ. The V end lost 3 bases, the J end lost 7 bases, and 13 bases lay between the germline ends. This CDR3 has 15 amino acids. This chain's CDR3 is CASSFLVSGNSPLHF. CDR3 sequence (DNA): TGTGCCAGCAGCTTCCTAGTGTCCGGGAATTCACCCCTCCACTTT.

This chain links TRBV2 with TRBJ2-6, with D possibly TRBD2 on 5 matching bases. V lost 9 bases and J 4 bases, leaving 10 bases between the germline ends. This CDR3 has 13 residues. Per germline, CDR1 SNHLY and CDR2 FYNNEI. As DNA, the CDR3 is TGTGCCAGAGGGAGTTTGGGGGCCAACGTCCTGACTTTC. This encodes CARGSLGANVLTF.